This T cell receptor (beta chain) was captured in a study of cytomegalovirus exposure and HLA in healthy donors. Germline loops: CDR1 KGHSH, CDR2 LQKENI. Germline trimming cut 6 bases from V and 7 bases from J; bases unmatched to any gene: 2. This CDR3 has 12 residues. Clones were sequenced by immunoSEQ multiplex PCR, and TCRdb holds only the in-frame ones, with some missing. The sample records some 120,000 clones, roughly 89% being singletons. This receptor was taken from a woman between 18 and 29 years old in good health and CMV-seronegative. The sequenced sample was PBMCs. This sequence joins TRBV18 and TRBJ2-1; 8 bases match TRBD2. Written as DNA, the CDR3 is TGTGCCAGCTCTCCGGGGGGGAATGAGCAGTTCTTC. This encodes CASSPGGNEQFF.